The 22 T cell receptor beta chains below come from one sample, sequenced in a study of T cell responses to AZD1222 COVID-19 vaccine. Sequencing used immunoSEQ multiplex PCR; TCRdb keeps in-frame clones, though not all of them. The top ten hold 5.5% to 8% of the sample, which has 130,000 or so clones, around 94% seen once. The material was peripheral blood, obtained on day 0 of AZD1222 vaccination. The receptor set was obtained from an adult in good health.

The rearrangement uses TRBV30 and TRBJ1-5; D unresolved. This CDR3 spans 15 amino acids. Trimming stripped 2 bases from V and 4 bases from J, with 15 bases between. CDR1 is GTSNPN and CDR2 is SVGIG in the germline V gene (reference sequence). CDR3 bases: TGTGCCTGGAGTAAGGAACATGCAAGGAATCAGCCCCAGCATTTT. It yields the protein CAWSKEHARNQPQHF.

This chain uses TRBV4-2 with TRBJ2-5; TRBD2 matches at 11 bases. V shed 1 base, J shed 3 bases, and the junction held 7 bases outside the gene matches. Germline lookup yields CDR1 LGHNA and CDR2 YNFKEQ. The CDR3 consists of 17 residues. Written as DNA, the CDR3 is TGTGCCAGCAGCCAAGGTTTAGCGGGAGGGCCGGAAGAGACCCAGTACTTC. Translated: CASSQGLAGGPEETQYF.

The chain joins TRBV6-6 to TRBJ1-2; the match to TRBD1 covers 9 bases. Per the germline V gene, CDR1 is MNHNY and CDR2 is SVGAGI (reference sequence). The CDR3 sequence is 14 residues long. The J segment lost 8 bases and the V segment lost 2 bases, leaving 6 bases of the junction unmatched. CDR3 loop: CASSYHTGGRGYTF. In nucleotides, the CDR3 is TGTGCCAGCAGTTACCACACAGGGGGCAGGGGCTACACCTTC.

The chain is built from TRBV15 and TRBJ1-5, with D perhaps TRBD1 (5 bases). Germline V CDR1 and CDR2: LNHNV, YYDKDF (reference sequence). Trimming shortened V by 3 bases and J by 7 bases, and 7 bases separated the two germline ends. The CDR3 is made up of 12 amino acids. The CDR3 loop reads CATSRGGQPQHF. As DNA, the CDR3 is TGTGCCACCAGCAGGGGGGGGCAGCCCCAGCATTTT.

The chain employs TRBV29-1 and TRBJ2-7, with D tentatively TRBD1 (6 bases). The CDR3 is 12 residues long. Trimming took off 2 bases at V and 6 bases at J, with 11 bases between the two ends. Germline V gene lookup returns CDR1 SQVTM and CDR2 ANQGSEA. CDR3: CSVESQGPEQYF. In nucleotides, the CDR3 is TGCAGCGTTGAATCACAGGGACCCGAGCAGTACTTC.

The chain employs TRBV3-1 (or the pseudogene TRBV3-2) and TRBJ2-3, with no clear D. Trimming left V 6 bases short and J 4 bases short, with 8 bases between. Germline lookup yields CDR1 LGHDT and CDR2 YNNKEL (reference sequence). CDR3 length: 12 amino acids. DNA of the CDR3: TGTGCCAGCAGTCGGGCGTCAGATACGCAGTATTTT. The encoded protein is CASSRASDTQYF.

CDR3 DNA: TGTGCCAGTAGTTCGGGGACAGGGTCACGGGAGACCCAGTACTTC. This codes for CASSSGTGSRETQYF. This chain uses TRBV19 with TRBJ2-5, with 9 nucleotides matching TRBD1. CDR1 LNHDA and CDR2 SQIVND come from the germline V gene (reference sequence). The CDR3 is 15 amino acids. With 5 bases clipped from V and 5 bases from J, the junction kept 9 bases outside the gene matches.

V gene TRBV29-1 combines with J gene TRBJ1-1; possible D gene TRBD1, 5 bases. The CDR3 runs 15 residues. Germline CDR1 is SQVTM and CDR2 is ANQGSEA. The V and J ends lost 2 bases and 1 base respectively, with 14 bases between them. Here the CDR3 DNA reads TGCAGCGTTGAATCTCGCGACAGTCAGAACACTGAAGCTTTCTTT. Its translation is CSVESRDSQNTEAFF.

The chain recombines TRBV5-4 with TRBJ2-1; perhaps D is TRBD1 or TRBD2 (6 bases each). V lost 0 bases to trimming and J lost 12 bases, with 16 bases between them. The CDR3 has 14 amino acids. CDR1 is SGHNT, CDR2 YYREEE, per germline (reference sequence). In DNA form, the CDR3 reads TGTGCCAGCAGCTTGGCCGGGGGACCCAGGGGGCAGTTCTTC. This gives the protein CASSLAGGPRGQFF.

In DNA, the CDR3 is TGCAGCGTTCGGACTAGCGGGAGTTCCTACGAGCAGTACTTC. Its protein is CSVRTSGSSYEQYF. This chain links TRBV29-1 with TRBJ2-7; 13 nucleotides match TRBD2. Trimming took 5 bases from V and 1 from J; bases not matched to a gene: 2. CDR3 length: 14 amino acids. Germline V gene lookup returns CDR1 SQVTM and CDR2 ANQGSEA.

V is TRBV10-3 and J is TRBJ1-2; D unresolved. V gave up 0 bases and J gave up 4 bases, with 9 bases separating them. This CDR3 has 14 residues. Germline CDR1 and CDR2: ENHRY and SYGVKD. The CDR3 reads CAISESKGPYGYTF. CDR3 in DNA: TGTGCCATCAGTGAGTCGAAAGGGCCCTATGGCTACACCTTC.

The rearrangement uses TRBV6-5 and TRBJ1-5, with D tentatively TRBD1 (5 bases). Trimming left V 7 bases short and J 3 bases short, with 16 bases between. CDR1 is MNHEY, CDR2 SVGAGI, per germline. The CDR3 consists of 15 residues. CDR3 amino acids: CASTVAGPSNQPQHF. DNA of the CDR3: TGTGCCAGCACGGTGGCAGGGCCGTCCAATCAGCCCCAGCATTTT.

This chain connects TRBV27 to TRBJ2-3, with 9 nucleotides matching TRBD2. CDR3 length: 18 amino acids. Trimming at V came to 1 base and at J to 5 bases, leaving 13 bases not matched to a gene. Germline CDR1 MNHEY, CDR2 SMNVEV (reference sequence). CDR3 protein: CASSLWGGRARGVDTQYF. DNA for the CDR3: TGTGCCAGCAGTTTATGGGGCGGGAGGGCCAGAGGAGTAGATACGCAGTATTTT.

The V gene is TRBV20-1, the J gene TRBJ1-2; D gene uncertain. This CDR3 region has 12 residues. The V and J ends lost 3 bases and 5 bases respectively, with 10 bases between them. Germline V gene sequence: CDR1 DFQATT, CDR2 SNEGSKA (reference sequence). The CDR3 bases are TGCAGTGCTAGTTTACCAACGTATGGCTACACCTTC. This translates into CSASLPTYGYTF.

V usage is TRBV5-5 and J usage is TRBJ2-3; possible D gene TRBD1, 6 bases. Looked up from germline, CDR1 is SGHKS and CDR2 is YYEKEE (reference sequence). The CDR3 runs to 16 residues. V was cut by 4 bases and J by 1 base, with 16 bases left in between. The CDR3 region is CASSLMGALGTDTQYF. DNA for the CDR3: TGTGCCAGCAGCCTGATGGGGGCCCTGGGCACAGATACGCAGTATTTT.

The chain has TRBV7-9 and TRBJ2-1, with D uncertain. The V gene's germline CDR1 is SEHNR and CDR2 FQNEAQ (reference sequence). V was shortened by 5 bases and J by 15 bases, with 5 bases between the two germline ends. This CDR3 is 8 amino acids long. The CDR3 DNA reads TGTGCCAGCAGCCTCGGGTTCTTC. It specifies CASSLGFF.

This clone was detected a few times. The genes are TRBV4-1 and TRBJ2-1; 12 positions agree with TRBD2. CDR3 length: 16 amino acids. Germline V gene sequence: CDR1 MGHRA, CDR2 YSYEKL. The V and J ends lost 5 bases and 8 bases, in that order; junction bases with no gene match: 10. The CDR3 coding sequence is TGCGCCAGCAGCGCAAGGGAGACTAGCGGGAGCGATGAGCAGTTCTTC. Translation gives CASSARETSGSDEQFF.

This rearrangement joins TRBV9 to TRBJ1-5; 7 bases agree with TRBD1. The CDR3 totals 15 residues. The germline gives CDR1 SGDLS, CDR2 YYNGEE. V lost 2 bases and J lost 5; bases outside the gene matches: 7. Here the CDR3 reads CASSVAGDSYQPQHF. The CDR3, as DNA: TGTGCCAGCAGCGTGGCGGGGGACAGTTATCAGCCCCAGCATTTT.

The V and J genes are TRBV7-2 and TRBJ1-1; tentative D call: TRBD1 (5 bases). The V gene lost 5 bases and the J gene lost 5 bases, with 12 bases spanning the gap. CDR1 is SGHTA and CDR2 is FQGNSA in the germline V gene. This CDR3 has 13 residues. CDR3 DNA: TGTGCCAGCAGCGCCCGGGGCGGAACTGAAGCTTTCTTT. Residues: CASSARGGTEAFF.

V is TRBV9 and J is TRBJ2-7; TRBD1 agrees at 7 bases. Germline V gene lookup returns CDR1 SGDLS and CDR2 YYNGEE. This CDR3 region has 14 residues. The V and J ends lost 3 bases and 4 bases, in that order; junction bases with no gene match: 7. The DNA of the CDR3 is TGTGCCAGCAGCGAGACAGGGAGTTGGTACGAGCAGTACTTC. Its protein product is CASSETGSWYEQYF.

The CDR3 reads CASSSPSGGSYNEQFF. The CDR3 DNA reads as TGTGCCAGCAGTTCCCCTAGCGGGGGCTCCTACAATGAGCAGTTCTTC. The J gene is TRBJ2-1, the V gene TRBV28, with 10 bases matching TRBD2. The CDR3 extends over 16 amino acids. CDR1 is MDHEN, CDR2 SYDVKM, per germline. The junction had 3 bases not matched to a gene; V was cut back by 4 bases and J by 0 bases.

The chain carries TRBV10-3 and TRBJ1-1; a weak D match, TRBD1 (5 bases). Germline lookup yields CDR1 ENHRY and CDR2 SYGVKD. This CDR3 has 13 amino acids. V shed 4 bases and J shed 6 bases, with 12 bases lying between them. Here the CDR3 reads CAISALGTAEAFF. In DNA, the CDR3 is TGTGCCATCAGTGCCCTTGGGACGGCTGAAGCTTTCTTT.